The clone carrying this T cell receptor beta chain was picked up a small number of times. The antigen remains unidentified. These data originate in a study of blood T cells in healthy people across ages. Findings and caveats of the study: It was the long-lived donors that had more naive CD4+ cells and higher diversity than aged donors.

V lost 3 bases to trimming and J lost 4 bases; unmatched junction nucleotides: 7. In germline, CDR1 is MNHEY, CDR2 SMNVEV (reference sequence). The CDR3 has 16 residues. Alongside a J-beta primer mix, a sample-barcoded 5' primer served in a second PCR lasting 7 to 11 cycles. TCRdb analysed the 5' RACE reads with MiXCR anew, one entry per CDR3 protein. The data contain about 2 million distinct CDR3 sequences, less than 50% of them singletons. The sequencing input was blood. The clonotype comes from a woman in her forties in good health. The V gene is TRBV27, the J gene TRBJ2-1; TRBD2 matches at 9 bases. The DNA of the CDR3 is TGTGCCAGCAGTTTCGATAGCGGGGGACTGTACAATGAGCAGTTCTTC. It is translated as CASSFDSGGLYNEQFF.